Shown below are 21 T cell receptor beta chains from a single sample sequenced in a study of early T cells in non-severe SARS-CoV-2 infection. TCRdb passed the 5' RACE reads through MiXCR, listing each CDR3 protein once. The table lists just over 95,000 distinct CDR3 sequences, approximately 11% of them singletons. The source was whole blood, collected at baseline. The receptors here all came from an adult who was a healthcare worker with PCR-confirmed SARS-CoV-2 infection or an uninfected control (not recorded which).

This clonotype has a handful of counts. V is TRBV11-1 and J is TRBJ2-6; 9 bases align to TRBD1. This CDR3 is 17 amino acids long. J was trimmed by 4 bases and V by 8 bases; bases with no gene match: 12. CDR1 is SGHAT and CDR2 is FQDESV in the germline V gene (reference sequence). The CDR3 region is CASGHNRGQAGANVLTF. CDR3 DNA sequence: TGTGCCAGCGGACATAACAGGGGGCAGGCGGGGGCCAACGTCCTGACTTTC.

This chain's CDR3 is CASSSDGGRTKRDMRIGELFF. The DNA of the CDR3 is TGTGCCAGCAGCTCGGACGGGGGGCGGACAAAGCGGGATATGCGGATAGGGGAGCTGTTTTTT. J is TRBJ2-2 and V is TRBV11-2; perhaps TRBD2 as D (7 bases). CDR3 length: 21 amino acids. CDR1 and CDR2 (germline): SGHAT, FQNNGV. The ends were cut back, 4 bases at V and 8 bases at J, with 35 bases in the middle.

This clonotype was picked up many times. The J gene is TRBJ1-2, the V gene TRBV5-1; no clear D gene. Trimming removed 0 bases from V and 10 bases from J, with 10 bases in between. The germline gives CDR1 SGHRS, CDR2 YFSETQ. CDR3 length: 12 amino acids. The CDR3 DNA sequence: TGCGCCAGCAGCTTGGAGGCGGCTCTCTACACCTTC. It yields the protein CASSLEAALYTF.

This clonotype was seen a few times. The V gene is TRBV19, the J gene TRBJ2-1, with D perhaps matching TRBD1 or TRBD2 (5 bases each). This CDR3 is built from 18 residues. Trimming left V 10 bases short and J 2 bases short, with 27 bases between. Germline CDR1 is LNHDA and CDR2 is SQIVND (reference sequence). The CDR3 region is CATSGRDGRTTPYNEQFF. CDR3 in DNA: TGTGCCACCTCCGGCCGGGACGGAAGAACGACCCCCTACAATGAGCAGTTCTTC.

The V gene is TRBV11-3, the J gene TRBJ2-7, with D possibly TRBD2 on 5 matching bases. Germline CDR1 and CDR2: SGHNT and YENEEA. Trimming left V 1 base short and J 5 bases short, with 12 bases between. The length of the CDR3 is 14 residues. CDR3 amino acids: CASSLAPTRDEQYF. The CDR3 nucleotides read TGTGCCAGCAGCTTAGCTCCTACTAGGGACGAGCAGTACTTC.

A few counts support this clonotype. The J gene is TRBJ2-3, the V gene TRBV7-9, with TRBD1 matching 7 bases. This CDR3 region has 15 residues. CDR1 is SEHNR and CDR2 is FQNEAQ in the germline V gene (reference sequence). V lost 5 bases and J lost 4; bases outside the gene matches: 9. The CDR3 is CASSKDRALADTQYF. The DNA for the CDR3 is TGTGCCAGCAGCAAAGACAGGGCCCTCGCAGATACGCAGTATTTT.

The rearrangement joins TRBV21-1 to TRBJ2-5; TRBD1 was called by the table and not checked on the DNA. TRBV21-1 is flagged as a pseudogene. The CDR3 is 18 amino acids. The CDR3 nucleotides are TGTGCCAGCAGCTTACGCCGGGACCTCAACCGGACGGGGGAGACCCAGTACTTC. It encodes CASSLRRDLNRTGETQYF.

There are many counts of this clonotype. The rearrangement links TRBV10-3 to TRBJ1-6, with D uncertain. The germline V gene has CDR1 ENHRY and CDR2 SYGVKD. Trimming pared 3 bases from V and 9 bases from J, leaving 6 bases between. The CDR3 extends over 12 amino acids. The CDR3 coding sequence is TGTGCCATCAGTGAATCGAGTTCACCCCTCCACTTT. It is translated as CAISESSSPLHF.

This clonotype was counted many times. The J gene is TRBJ2-7, the V gene TRBV20-1; tentative D call: TRBD1 (6 bases). The CDR3 has 14 amino acids. Germline V gene lookup returns CDR1 DFQATT and CDR2 SNEGSKA (reference sequence). Deletions cut 0 bases from V and 3 bases from J, with 12 bases between. This CDR3 is CSARDGQFGYEQYF. The CDR3 DNA reads as TGCAGTGCTAGAGATGGACAGTTCGGCTACGAGCAGTACTTC.

This chain links TRBV5-1 with TRBJ2-2; D might be TRBD2 (7 bases). V was trimmed by 1 base and J by 4 bases, leaving 11 bases between them. Germline V gene lookup returns CDR1 SGHRS and CDR2 YFSETQ. The CDR3 is 15 residues long. The CDR3 DNA reads TGCGCCAGCAGCTTGATTGCGGGGGCCACCGGGGAGCTGTTTTTT. It translates to CASSLIAGATGELFF. Full variable domain (missing parts from reference TRBV5-1 and TRBJ2-2): KAGVTQTPRYLIKTRGQQVTLSCSPISGHRSVSWYQQTPGQGLQFLFEYFSETQRNKGNFPGRFSGRQFSNSRSEMNVSTLELGDSALYLCASSLIAGATGELFFGEGSRLTVL.

This clonotype was found a few times. The CDR3 region is CASSQNGGSYNEQFF. The CDR3 region has the DNA TGTGCCAGCAGCCAGAATGGGGGCTCCTACAATGAGCAGTTCTTC. V is TRBV3-1 and J is TRBJ2-1, with D perhaps TRBD1 or TRBD2 (5 bases each). From germline, CDR1 is LGHDT and CDR2 YNNKEL (reference sequence). CDR3 length: 15 amino acids. V was pared by 3 bases and J by 0 bases, with 9 bases between.

At least ten counts were recorded for this clonotype. The rearrangement joins TRBV14 to TRBJ2-7; TRBD1 might be the D (5 bases). Germline V gives CDR1 SGHDN, CDR2 FVKESK. There are 13 residues in the CDR3. V was trimmed by 4 bases and J by 2 bases, leaving 9 bases between them. The CDR3 region has the DNA TGTGCCAGCAGCCCCTTAGGGGCCTACGAGCAGTACTTC. It specifies CASSPLGAYEQYF.

V and J are TRBV6-5 and TRBJ1-5; unclear D gene. Trimming cost V 10 bases and J 2 bases, with 12 bases left between them. The CDR3 runs 13 residues. The germline V gene has CDR1 MNHEY and CDR2 SVGAGI. The CDR3 sequence: CATGREGNQPQHF. The CDR3 DNA reads as TGTGCCACCGGGAGGGAGGGCAATCAGCCCCAGCATTTT.

In this sample, this clonotype turned up a few times. This sequence joins TRBV21-1 and TRBJ1-1; the table's D call, TRBD1, has no DNA check behind it. TRBV21-1 is reported as a pseudogene. The CDR3 is made up of 16 amino acids. The CDR3 here is CASSTQCRQGDAEAFF. The CDR3 region has the DNA TGTGCCAGCAGCACTCAATGCAGACAGGGGGATGCTGAAGCTTTCTTT.

This clonotype was seen a few times. This sequence joins TRBV6-5 and TRBJ2-3; no definite D call. With 6 bases removed from V and 2 bases from J, the gap between germline ends came to 12 bases. This CDR3 has 14 residues. The germline gives CDR1 MNHEY, CDR2 SVGAGI. The DNA of the CDR3 is TGTGCCAGCAGGGCGGACGGTCACACAGATACGCAGTATTTT. It yields the protein CASRADGHTDTQYF.

This clonotype was counted many times. The chain joins TRBV7-2 to TRBJ2-7; the match to TRBD2 covers 14 bases. The germline V gene encodes CDR1 SGHTA and CDR2 FQGNSA. CDR3 length: 16 residues. Trimming cost V 4 bases and J 5 bases; bases outside gene matches: 7. CDR3 amino acids: CASSSGLAGVYHEQYF. The CDR3 DNA sequence: TGTGCCAGCAGCTCGGGACTAGCGGGAGTATACCACGAGCAGTACTTC. The full variable domain, with the rest looked up from reference TRBV7-2 and TRBJ2-7, is GAGVSQSPSNKVTEKGKDVELRCDPISGHTALYWYRQSLGQGLEFLIYFQGNSAPDKSGLPSDRFSAERTGGSVSTLTIQRTQQEDSAVYLCASSSGLAGVYHEQYFGPGTRLTVT.

This clonotype was counted a few times. V and J are TRBV5-1 and TRBJ2-6; D is possibly TRBD1 or TRBD2 (5 bases each). The germline V gene has CDR1 SGHRS and CDR2 YFSETQ. This CDR3 region has 16 residues. V was cut by 0 bases and J by 0 bases, with 7 bases left in between. This chain's CDR3 is CASSLAGTSGANVLTF. The CDR3 bases are TGCGCCAGCAGCTTGGCCGGGACCTCTGGGGCCAACGTCCTGACTTTC. Based on the CDR3 plus reference TRBV5-1 and TRBJ2-6, the full variable domain is KAGVTQTPRYLIKTRGQQVTLSCSPISGHRSVSWYQQTPGQGLQFLFEYFSETQRNKGNFPGRFSGRQFSNSRSEMNVSTLELGDSALYLCASSLAGTSGANVLTFGAGSRLTVL.

This clonotype came up a few times. This chain joins TRBV7-2 and TRBJ2-7; 7 bases are a match to TRBD1. Trimming cost V 3 bases and J 2 bases; bases outside gene matches: 4. The V gene's germline CDR1 is SGHTA and CDR2 FQGNSA. The CDR3 length is 14 residues. This CDR3 reads CASSFRTGPYEQYF. In DNA form, the CDR3 reads TGTGCCAGCAGCTTCCGGACAGGACCCTACGAGCAGTACTTC.

In its sample, this clonotype was seen a few times. The V call is TRBV19, the J call TRBJ1-5; D ambiguous. Germline-derived CDR1 and CDR2 are LNHDA and SQIVND (reference sequence). The CDR3 is 13 residues long. V lost 10 bases and J lost 1, with 11 bases in between. This chain's CDR3 is CATQAVSNQPQHF. In DNA, the CDR3 is TGTGCCACCCAGGCGGTGAGCAATCAGCCCCAGCATTTT.

The chain employs TRBV20-1 and TRBJ1-1; D possibly corresponds to TRBD1 (5 bases). V shed 2 bases and J shed 4 bases, with 11 bases lying between them. The germline V gene encodes CDR1 DFQATT and CDR2 SNEGSKA (reference sequence). This CDR3 spans 13 amino acids. Here the CDR3 DNA reads TGCAGTGCTAGACTCCAGGGTTTCACTGAAGCTTTCTTT. Translated: CSARLQGFTEAFF.

This clonotype was detected a few times. The rearrangement uses TRBV7-9 and TRBJ2-7, with 14 bases matching TRBD2. V shed 5 bases, J shed 5 bases, and the junction held 14 bases outside the gene matches. CDR3 length equals 18 residues. Looked up from germline, CDR1 is SEHNR and CDR2 is FQNEAQ (reference sequence). CDR3 sequence reads: CASSHTGLAGGTPHEQYF. Here the CDR3 DNA reads TGTGCCAGCAGCCACACCGGACTAGCGGGAGGAACCCCCCACGAGCAGTACTTC. The full variable domain, in which reference TRBV7-9 and TRBJ2-7 provide the parts outside the CDR3, is DTGVSQNPRHKITKRGQNVTFRCDPISEHNRLYWYRQTLGQGPEFLTYFQNEAQLEKSRLLSDRFSAERPKGSFSTLEIQRTEQGDSAMYLCASSHTGLAGGTPHEQYFGPGTRLTVT.